These 11 T cell receptor beta chains share one sample of origin, sequenced in a study of cytomegalovirus exposure and HLA in healthy donors. Primers included in the PCR were 60 Vbeta and 13 Jbeta primers. Repertoires were generated with immunoSEQ multiplex PCR, while TCRdb's copy carries only in-frame clones and drops some. The sample holds some 130,000 clones, 75% to 90% seen once. Material for sequencing was PBMCs. These TCRs come from a man under 40 in good health and CMV-seronegative.

The chain is built from TRBV15 and TRBJ2-7, with 7 bases aligning to TRBD2. The germline V gene encodes CDR1 LNHNV and CDR2 YYDKDF (reference sequence). V lost 5 bases to trimming and J lost 5 bases; unmatched junction nucleotides: 9. CDR3 length: 14 amino acids. The chain's CDR3 is CATSGGERLHEQYF. The CDR3, as DNA: TGTGCCACCAGCGGGGGGGAGCGATTACACGAGCAGTACTTC.

This chain links TRBV6-5 with TRBJ2-2; 9 bases align to TRBD1. From germline, CDR1 is MNHEY and CDR2 SVGAGI. V shed 0 bases, J shed 6 bases, and the junction held 5 bases outside the gene matches. This CDR3 spans 16 amino acids. The CDR3 sequence is CASSYSGTGRAGELFF. CDR3 bases: TGTGCCAGCAGTTACTCCGGGACAGGGAGGGCCGGGGAGCTGTTTTTT.

The chain has TRBV5-1 and TRBJ2-7, with TRBD2 matching over 7 bases. The CDR3 extends over 14 amino acids. V lost 4 bases, J lost 1 base, and 5 bases stayed unmatched. Per the germline V gene, CDR1 is SGHRS and CDR2 is YFSETQ. The CDR3 DNA is TGCGCCAGCAGCGCGGGGGACGGTTCCTACGAGCAGTACTTC. Translation: CASSAGDGSYEQYF.

This rearrangement joins TRBV19 to TRBJ2-7; 9 positions match TRBD1. CDR1 and CDR2 (germline): LNHDA, SQIVND (reference sequence). The CDR3 spans 15 residues. V gave up 1 base and J gave up 2 bases; unmatched junction bases: 3. The CDR3 is CASSIGQGGPYEQYF. For the CDR3, the DNA is TGTGCCAGTAGTATAGGACAGGGGGGACCCTACGAGCAGTACTTC.

The rearrangement links TRBV6-5 to TRBJ2-5, with a possible D match to TRBD2 (5 bases). Germline CDR1 and CDR2: MNHEY and SVGAGI. The length of the CDR3 is 15 residues. The V and J ends lost 6 bases and 2 bases respectively, with 16 bases between them. CDR3: CASSRGIRRQETQYF. DNA of the CDR3: TGTGCCAGCAGCCGGGGAATTAGGCGTCAAGAGACCCAGTACTTC.

The sample holds a few counts of this clone. The rearrangement joins TRBV5-1 to TRBJ2-7, with 8 bases fitting TRBD2. The CDR3 runs to 14 residues. CDR1 is SGHRS and CDR2 is YFSETQ in the germline V gene. V dropped 2 bases and J dropped 4; count of bases not matched to a gene: 5. The CDR3: CASSLTGGPYEQYF. The CDR3 region has the DNA TGCGCCAGCAGCTTAACGGGAGGGCCGTACGAGCAGTACTTC.

The chain uses TRBV10-3 and TRBJ1-1; tentative D call: TRBD1 (6 bases). Trimming stripped 6 bases from V and 6 bases from J, with 17 bases between. The V gene's germline CDR1 is ENHRY and CDR2 SYGVKD. This CDR3 comprises 14 residues. The CDR3 DNA reads as TGTGCCATCAGCGGGATGGACAGCCCTTCTGAAGCTTTCTTT. Its translation: CAISGMDSPSEAFF.

The chain uses TRBV6-1 and TRBJ1-2; tentatively, D is TRBD1 (5 bases). Trimming took off 6 bases at V and 7 bases at J, with 18 bases between the two ends. This CDR3 has 14 amino acids. CDR1 is MNHNS and CDR2 is SASEGT in the germline V gene. The CDR3 DNA reads as TGTGCCAGCAGGGGGCAGGGTGGAGATTTTGGCTACACCTTC. Translating gives CASRGQGGDFGYTF.

The chain uses TRBV9 and TRBJ2-5; TRBD1 aligns across 8 bases. With V trimmed by 3 bases and J by 1 base, 5 bases remained unmatched. The CDR3 loop spans 15 amino acids. Germline lookup yields CDR1 SGDLS and CDR2 YYNGEE. The CDR3 nucleotides read TGTGCCAGCAGCGCGGACAGGGTCGGCCAAGAGACCCAGTACTTC. Amino acid sequence: CASSADRVGQETQYF. Together with reference TRBV9 and TRBJ2-5, the CDR3 gives the full variable domain: DSGVTQTPKHLITATGQRVTLRCSPRSGDLSVYWYQQSLDQGLQFLIQYYNGEERAKGNILERFSAQQFPDLHSELNLSSLELGDSALYFCASSADRVGQETQYFGPGTRLLVL.

Concerning this clone itself: This same CDR3 is encoded by further DNA sequences in the sample. This sequence joins TRBV16 and TRBJ1-2; 9 bases line up with TRBD1. This CDR3 spans 13 amino acids. The trim removed 4 bases at V and 6 bases at J, leaving 3 bases unmatched. CDR1 and CDR2 from the germline V gene are KGHSY and FQNENV. The CDR3: CASSLGTGNGYTF. CDR3 DNA sequence: TGTGCCAGCAGCCTAGGGACAGGGAATGGCTACACCTTC.

The V call is TRBV23-1, the J call TRBJ2-6, with 8 bases aligning to TRBD1. TRBV23-1 is flagged as an ORF with uncertain function. The CDR3 extends over 17 amino acids. With V trimmed by 7 bases and J by 0 bases, 8 bases remained unmatched. The chain's CDR3 is CASTPGQVDSGANVLTF. The CDR3 DNA reads TGCGCCAGCACCCCGGGACAGGTCGACTCTGGGGCCAACGTCCTGACTTTC.